These 9 T cell receptor beta chains originate from one sample sequenced in a study of T cell repertoires in cytomegalovirus infection (dated by TCRdb to between 2018 and 2021). Sequencing was carried out with an Illumina HiSeq 1500. TCRdb reran the public reads through fastp at Q25 and MiXCR, keeping productive beta chains. Duplicate CDR3 protein sequences are folded into a single record with the most common DNA and genes. Within this sample are 680,000 or so distinct CDR3 sequences, with 35% of them counted one time only. In total, the top ten clones hold roughly 2.9% of the sample. Sequences were obtained from PBMCs. The receptors were gathered from a human donor in good health (CMV status not recorded). Some clones in this sample may be carry-over from other donors' samples.

The V gene is TRBV19, the J gene TRBJ1-5; TRBD1 is a possible D gene (5 bases). Trimming stripped 5 bases from V and 3 bases from J, with 11 bases between. Germline CDR1 reads LNHDA; CDR2 reads SQIVND (reference sequence). The CDR3 covers 14 residues. CDR3 protein: CASSGGRTNQPQHF. The CDR3 nucleotides read TGTGCCAGTAGTGGGGGAAGAACCAATCAGCCCCAGCATTTT.

The chain couples TRBV14 to TRBJ1-5; D remains unclear. In germline, CDR1 is SGHDN, CDR2 FVKESK. V was trimmed by 1 base and J by 7 bases, leaving 8 bases between them. The CDR3 totals 13 residues. The CDR3 DNA is TGTGCCAGCAGCCAAGGTCCGTACCAGCCCCAGCATTTT. Translating gives CASSQGPYQPQHF.

J is TRBJ1-4 and V is TRBV10-3, with D maybe TRBD1 (5 bases). CDR1 and CDR2 from the germline V gene are ENHRY and SYGVKD. The CDR3 spans 13 residues. Trimming left V 10 bases short and J 7 bases short, with 16 bases between. The CDR3 loop is CATKGIATEKLFF. The CDR3 DNA follows: TGTGCCACCAAGGGGATCGCTACTGAAAAACTGTTTTTT.

Notes on this clonotype: Germline is not matched at one junction end, which may reflect a read error. V and J are TRBV5-1 and TRBJ2-5; a possible D gene is TRBD1 (6 bases). Per the germline V gene, CDR1 is SGHRS and CDR2 is YFSETQ. This CDR3 has 10 residues. The CDR3 DNA reads as TGCTCCAGCAGGGGACAGACCCAGTACTTC. It encodes CSSRGQTQYF.

The CDR3, as DNA: TGTGCCAGCAGCTTAAGAGGGGGTGAAGAGACCCAGTACTTC. This sequence encodes CASSLRGGEETQYF. This rearrangement joins TRBV5-5 to TRBJ2-5; weak D call: TRBD1 (6 bases). V was shortened by 2 bases and J by 3 bases, with 11 bases between the two germline ends. This CDR3 region has 14 residues. The germline V gene has CDR1 SGHKS and CDR2 YYEKEE (reference sequence).

The chain is built from TRBV20-1 and TRBJ2-1; 7 bases are shared with TRBD2. This CDR3 is 19 amino acids long. Trimming at V came to 1 base and at J to 1 base, leaving 16 bases not matched to a gene. The germline V gene has CDR1 DFQATT and CDR2 SNEGSKA (reference sequence). Written as DNA, the CDR3 is TGCAGTGCTAGAGCCCTTTGGGGGGGAGACGGGATATCCTACAATGAGCAGTTCTTC. Protein product: CSARALWGGDGISYNEQFF.

The chain recombines TRBV7-9 with TRBJ1-1; D unclear. CDR1 is SEHNR, CDR2 FQNEAQ, per germline (reference sequence). CDR3 length: 10 residues. The V end was cut by 6 bases, the J end by 7 bases, with 6 bases between. The CDR3 DNA sequence: TGTGCCAGCAGGCAAGATGAAGCTTTCTTT. Its translation: CASRQDEAFF.

The gene calls are TRBV12-3 or TRBV12-4 and TRBJ1-1; no firm D call. Between the trimmed V and J ends, which lost 8 bases and 1 base, there was a span of 11 bases. The CDR3 is made up of 13 amino acids. CDR3 in amino acids: CASLWRSNTEAFF. The CDR3 coding sequence is TGTGCCAGCTTATGGCGGTCGAACACTGAAGCTTTCTTT.

The chain couples TRBV9 to TRBJ2-1; perhaps TRBD2 as D (6 bases). CDR3 size: 12 residues. Germline loops: CDR1 SGDLS, CDR2 YYNGEE. V lost 4 bases and J 8 bases, leaving 10 bases between the germline ends. The CDR3 is CASSSTSYEQFF. The CDR3 DNA reads TGTGCCAGCAGCTCCACTAGCTATGAGCAGTTCTTC.